What follows describes a single TCR beta chain. Its antigen is unknown. The data are from a study of shared clonotypes between healthy human individuals. Overall study: In total, the donors were two women and a few men aged 18 to 49.

Positively selected for CCR7, the CD45RO-negative cells used as naive CD8 cells excluded terminally differentiated effector memory CD45RA+ cells. General observations from the study: In several donors, about 5% of naive CD4 clonotypes appeared in common.

The test was conducted at deep level. This table comes from immunoSEQ multiplex PCR, and its TCRdb copy is limited to in-frame clones, with some not included. The table records around 600,000 clones, roughly 98% of them present only once. V gave up 2 bases and J gave up 2 bases; unmatched junction bases: 11. This CDR3 has 19 amino acids. From germline, CDR1 is WNHNN and CDR2 SYGVQD (reference sequence). The chain joins TRBV10-1 to TRBJ2-2, with TRBD2 matching over 10 bases. This TCR was sampled from a man aged 30-40 years in good health. The sample taken for sequencing was naive CD8+ T cells sorted from blood. CDR3 bases: TGCGCCAGCAGTGAGAGGTTGCTAGCGGGAGAAGTAAACACCGGGGAGCTGTTTTTT. This sequence encodes CASSERLLAGEVNTGELFF.